The 29 T cell receptor beta chains reported below all come from one sample, sequenced in a study of blood T cell repertoires in COVID-19. The assay was immunoSEQ multiplex PCR, and TCRdb's table has in-frame clones only and misses some. The sample has 45,000 to 55,000 clones, 80% to 90% seen once. The sequencing input was peripheral blood. Receptors originate from a man in his fifties or sixties with active COVID-19.

CDR3 protein: CATTVGRGTDTQYF. CDR3 DNA sequence: TGTGCCACCACGGTGGGGAGAGGCACAGATACGCAGTATTTT. The V gene is TRBV19, the J gene TRBJ2-3, with D possibly TRBD2 on 5 matching bases. The V end lost 10 bases, the J end lost 1 base, and 15 bases lay between the germline ends. The CDR3 has 14 amino acids. Looked up from germline, CDR1 is LNHDA and CDR2 is SQIVND (reference sequence).

The chain is built from TRBV7-9 and TRBJ2-3; maybe TRBD2 (7 bases). Trimming cost V 4 bases and J 3 bases, with 14 bases left between them. The CDR3 totals 15 residues. Germline assignment: CDR1 SEHNR and CDR2 FQNEAQ (reference sequence). The CDR3 loop is CASSSPGGPTDTQYF. The CDR3 nucleotides read TGTGCCAGCAGCTCTCCCGGGGGGCCTACAGATACGCAGTATTTT.

The V call is TRBV19, the J call TRBJ1-1; D is undetermined. The CDR3 is 13 residues long. V was clipped by 3 bases and J by 6 bases, with 11 bases between them. CDR1 and CDR2 (germline): LNHDA, SQIVND (reference sequence). The CDR3 DNA sequence: TGTGCCAGTAGTATTCCTTTTTATGCTGAAGCTTTCTTT. It encodes CASSIPFYAEAFF.

The V gene is TRBV4-1, the J gene TRBJ2-7, with 7 bases lining up with TRBD1. The trim removed 4 bases at V and 3 bases at J, leaving 9 bases unmatched. Per germline, CDR1 MGHRA and CDR2 YSYEKL. CDR3 length equals 15 residues. CDR3 sequence (DNA): TGCGCCAGCAGCCCCCTTGAGGGGGCACACTACGAGCAGTACTTC. Translation gives CASSPLEGAHYEQYF.

This clone occurred once. The gene calls are TRBV10-3 and TRBJ1-2, with D perhaps TRBD1 (6 bases). Germline V CDR1 and CDR2: ENHRY, SYGVKD. The length of the CDR3 is 12 residues. Trimming cost V 8 bases and J 8 bases, with 15 bases left between them. CDR3 protein: CAIRPGGAGYTF. The DNA of the CDR3 is TGTGCCATCCGACCGGGGGGGGCGGGCTACACCTTC.

This chain joins TRBV12-3 or TRBV12-4 and TRBJ2-7; D unclear. There are 13 residues in the CDR3. V lost 7 bases and J lost 6, with 16 bases in between. CDR3 DNA sequence: TGTGCCAGCACCCTGTTTGCGGAGTCCGAGCAGTACTTC. It is translated as CASTLFAESEQYF.

The V call is TRBV6-4, the J call TRBJ1-1, with 12 positions matching TRBD1. The CDR3 has 18 amino acids. Germline CDR1 and CDR2: MRHNA and SNTAGT. V lost 3 bases and J lost 7; bases outside the gene matches: 15. DNA for the CDR3: TGTGCCAGCAGTGATTCAACCGGGACAGGGGGCGCTTCTGTTGAAGCTTTCTTT. As protein: CASSDSTGTGGASVEAFF.

V and J are TRBV5-4 and TRBJ1-3; a weak D match, TRBD1 (6 bases). This CDR3 contains 16 residues. Trimming removed 4 bases at V and 2 bases at J, with 16 bases between. Germline CDR1 reads SGHNT; CDR2 reads YYREEE (reference sequence). CDR3 protein: CASSVYPGAAGNTIYF. The CDR3 DNA follows: TGTGCCAGCAGCGTCTACCCAGGGGCTGCTGGAAACACCATATATTTT.

The CDR3 bases are TGTGCCAGCAGTGAAAGCGTTGCCTACGAGCAGTACTTC. This gives the protein CASSESVAYEQYF. The rearrangement links TRBV6-1 to TRBJ2-7, with D unclear. The CDR3 has 13 residues. V dropped 2 bases and J dropped 2 bases, with 7 bases sitting between them. Germline V gene sequence: CDR1 MNHNS, CDR2 SASEGT.

J is TRBJ1-5 and V is TRBV7-9; D is possibly TRBD1 (5 bases). The CDR3 is 13 amino acids. V dropped 5 bases and J dropped 7 bases, with 12 bases sitting between them. Per the germline V gene, CDR1 is SEHNR and CDR2 is FQNEAQ (reference sequence). The CDR3 DNA follows: TGTGCCAGCAGCAAGGGGTCCAGGCAGCCCCAGCATTTT. Protein sequence: CASSKGSRQPQHF.

The chain recombines TRBV6-5 with TRBJ1-6, with D tentatively TRBD1 (6 bases). This CDR3 comprises 13 residues. Germline CDR1 reads MNHEY; CDR2 reads SVGAGI. Trimming cost V 6 bases and J 11 bases, with 14 bases left between them. The CDR3 is CASSPIQGPPLHF. In DNA, the CDR3 is TGTGCCAGCAGCCCAATACAGGGTCCACCCCTCCACTTT.

The rearrangement joins TRBV24-1 to TRBJ2-7, with D perhaps TRBD2 (5 bases). Germline-derived CDR1 and CDR2 are KGHDR and SFDVKD. Trimming left V 3 bases short and J 3 bases short, with 5 bases between. The CDR3 is 12 amino acids. The CDR3 bases are TGTGCCACCAGTGATCGGGGCTACGAGCAGTACTTC. It encodes CATSDRGYEQYF.

The rearrangement links TRBV6-5 to TRBJ2-2, with TRBD1 matching over 9 bases. V dropped 8 bases and J dropped 9; count of bases not matched to a gene: 7. Germline values: CDR1 MNHEY, CDR2 SVGAGI. This CDR3 has 13 amino acids. The CDR3: CASAITGGRELFF. CDR3 in DNA: TGTGCCAGCGCCATCACAGGGGGCCGGGAGCTGTTTTTT.

This chain connects TRBV4-1 to TRBJ2-4; weak D call: TRBD2 (5 bases). Trimming took off 1 base at V and 1 base at J, with 14 bases between the two ends. The germline V gene encodes CDR1 MGHRA and CDR2 YSYEKL. The CDR3 has 17 residues. The CDR3 spells CASSQVYGGGAKNIQYF. The CDR3 DNA reads TGCGCCAGCAGCCAAGTATACGGAGGCGGGGCCAAAAACATTCAGTACTTC.

The rearrangement uses TRBV6-1 and TRBJ2-7; 8 bases fit TRBD1. The CDR3 is made up of 17 amino acids. Trimming cost V 0 bases and J 5 bases; bases outside gene matches: 12. Per germline, CDR1 MNHNS and CDR2 SASEGT. CDR3 DNA sequence: TGTGCCAGCAGTGAAGCGGGCAGACAGGGGTCTTGGGACGAGCAGTACTTC. This sequence encodes CASSEAGRQGSWDEQYF.

This chain's CDR3 is CASSLVVAGANEQFF. The CDR3 nucleotides read TGTGCCAGCAGCTTGGTTGTAGCGGGAGCGAATGAGCAGTTCTTC. The V and J genes are TRBV5-4 and TRBJ2-1; TRBD2 matches at 9 bases. Germline loops: CDR1 SGHNT, CDR2 YYREEE (reference sequence). There are 15 residues in the CDR3. V was pared by 0 bases and J by 7 bases, with 5 bases of the junction left unmatched. The full variable domain, rest sourced from reference TRBV5-4 and TRBJ2-1, is ETGVTQSPTHLIKTRGQQVTLRCSSQSGHNTVSWYQQALGQGPQFIFQYYREEENGRGNFPPRFSGLQFPNYSSELNVNALELDDSALYLCASSLVVAGANEQFFGPGTRLTVL.

The chain is built from TRBV18 and TRBJ2-1; perhaps TRBD2 as D (6 bases). The CDR3 is made up of 12 amino acids. Trimming removed 6 bases at V and 12 bases at J, with 15 bases between. Per the germline V gene, CDR1 is KGHSH and CDR2 is LQKENI. The CDR3 region is CASSPGREAQFF. The CDR3 nucleotides are TGTGCCAGCTCTCCCGGTAGGGAGGCGCAGTTCTTC.

This chain's CDR3 is CASSQERTGDSYNEQFF. The CDR3 coding sequence is TGTGCCAGCAGCCAAGAAAGGACGGGAGATTCCTACAATGAGCAGTTCTTC. This chain connects TRBV4-2 to TRBJ2-1; D is possibly TRBD2 (6 bases). The CDR3 is 17 amino acids. Germline V CDR1 and CDR2: LGHNA, YNFKEQ. V shed 0 bases and J shed 1 base, with 13 bases lying between them.

V gene TRBV14 combines with J gene TRBJ2-1; 10 nucleotides align to TRBD2. The CDR3 extends over 17 amino acids. From germline, CDR1 is SGHDN and CDR2 FVKESK. V was pared by 1 base and J by 3 bases, with 6 bases of the junction left unmatched. The CDR3 sequence is CASSQGNLAGDYNEQFF. The CDR3 coding sequence is TGTGCCAGCAGCCAAGGAAACCTAGCGGGGGACTACAATGAGCAGTTCTTC.

This chain uses TRBV5-1 with TRBJ1-1; 7 bases fit TRBD1. Germline lookup yields CDR1 SGHRS and CDR2 YFSETQ. CDR3 size: 14 residues. The J segment lost 2 bases and the V segment lost 5 bases, leaving 6 bases of the junction unmatched. CDR3 coding DNA: TGCGCCAGCAGGCCCGGGACAGCCAACACTGAAGCTTTCTTT. As protein: CASRPGTANTEAFF. The variable domain in full, completed from reference TRBV5-1 and TRBJ1-1, reads KAGVTQTPRYLIKTRGQQVTLSCSPISGHRSVSWYQQTPGQGLQFLFEYFSETQRNKGNFPGRFSGRQFSNSRSEMNVSTLELGDSALYLCASRPGTANTEAFFGQGTRLTVV.

In its sample, this clone was seen once. The chain couples TRBV27 to TRBJ2-5, with 11 bases lining up with TRBD1. The V segment lost 7 bases and the J segment 5 bases; nucleotides outside the gene matches: 15. Germline V gene data show CDR1 as MNHEY and CDR2 as SMNVEV (reference sequence). This CDR3 is 17 amino acids long. The CDR3 region is CASTGATGQGVLETQYF. For the CDR3, the DNA is TGTGCCAGCACGGGGGCTACGGGACAGGGGGTTTTGGAGACCCAGTACTTC.

The chain combines TRBV28 with TRBJ2-2, with 8 bases matching TRBD1. Germline V CDR1 and CDR2: MDHEN, SYDVKM. The CDR3 contains 15 residues. The V segment lost 3 bases and the J segment 5 bases; nucleotides outside the gene matches: 5. The CDR3 DNA reads as TGTGCCAGCAGTTTTCAGGGGGCGCGAACCGGGGAGCTGTTTTTT. It is translated as CASSFQGARTGELFF.

The chain is built from TRBV19 and TRBJ2-1; TRBD1 aligns across 10 bases. The CDR3 extends over 19 amino acids. Germline lookup yields CDR1 LNHDA and CDR2 SQIVND (reference sequence). Trimming at V came to 2 bases and at J to 0 bases, leaving 10 bases not matched to a gene. The CDR3 bases are TGTGCCAGTAGTATAACTGGGACAGGGGCGCCGCACTCCTACAATGAGCAGTTCTTC. Translated: CASSITGTGAPHSYNEQFF.

Points on this clone: The sample carries other DNA sequences with the same CDR3. The chain's CDR3 is CASSGRGFGYTF. Here the CDR3 DNA reads TGTGCCAGCAGTGGCAGGGGTTTTGGCTACACCTTC. The chain joins TRBV28 to TRBJ1-2; D may be TRBD1 (6 bases). The V gene lost 5 bases and the J gene lost 7 bases, with 11 bases spanning the gap. Germline V CDR1 and CDR2: MDHEN, SYDVKM. CDR3 length: 12 residues.

J is TRBJ2-2 and V is TRBV7-9; D may be TRBD1 (5 bases). Trimming removed 3 bases at V and 0 bases at J, with 11 bases between. This CDR3 region has 16 residues. Germline loops: CDR1 SEHNR, CDR2 FQNEAQ (reference sequence). CDR3 sequence (DNA): TGTGCCAGCAGCTTTAGGGCAGGGACGAACACCGGGGAGCTGTTTTTT. Protein: CASSFRAGTNTGELFF.

The rearrangement links TRBV5-1 to TRBJ1-2; TRBD1 aligns across 7 bases. The CDR3 extends over 13 amino acids. The J segment lost 3 bases and the V segment lost 1 base, leaving 0 bases of the junction unmatched. Germline CDR1 SGHRS, CDR2 YFSETQ. The chain's CDR3 is CASSLTGDYGYTF. In nucleotides, the CDR3 is TGCGCCAGCAGCTTGACAGGGGACTATGGCTACACCTTC.

The gene calls are TRBV28 and TRBJ1-2; D remains ambiguous. The CDR3 loop spans 13 amino acids. Trimming stripped 5 bases from V and 7 bases from J, with 14 bases between. Germline assignment: CDR1 MDHEN and CDR2 SYDVKM. In DNA form, the CDR3 reads TGTGCCAGCAGTCAGAACGGGATTTTTGGCTACACCTTC. The encoded protein is CASSQNGIFGYTF.

The rearrangement uses TRBV21-1 and TRBJ2-5; the D call of TRBD1 is as the table states it, not checked on the DNA. TRBV21-1 is designated a pseudogene. This CDR3 contains 17 residues. The CDR3 sequence: CASSLNSGTRGMETQYF. CDR3 DNA: TGTGCCAGCAGCCTGAATTCCGGGACCAGGGGCATGGAGACCCAGTACTTC.

The CDR3 DNA follows: TGTGCCAGCAGCGTAGGAGTTCCAGATACGCAGTATTTT. It codes for CASSVGVPDTQYF. The chain employs TRBV9 and TRBJ2-3, with D unresolved. The V and J ends lost 0 bases and 4 bases respectively, with 6 bases between them. Germline lookup yields CDR1 SGDLS and CDR2 YYNGEE. The CDR3 spans 13 residues.